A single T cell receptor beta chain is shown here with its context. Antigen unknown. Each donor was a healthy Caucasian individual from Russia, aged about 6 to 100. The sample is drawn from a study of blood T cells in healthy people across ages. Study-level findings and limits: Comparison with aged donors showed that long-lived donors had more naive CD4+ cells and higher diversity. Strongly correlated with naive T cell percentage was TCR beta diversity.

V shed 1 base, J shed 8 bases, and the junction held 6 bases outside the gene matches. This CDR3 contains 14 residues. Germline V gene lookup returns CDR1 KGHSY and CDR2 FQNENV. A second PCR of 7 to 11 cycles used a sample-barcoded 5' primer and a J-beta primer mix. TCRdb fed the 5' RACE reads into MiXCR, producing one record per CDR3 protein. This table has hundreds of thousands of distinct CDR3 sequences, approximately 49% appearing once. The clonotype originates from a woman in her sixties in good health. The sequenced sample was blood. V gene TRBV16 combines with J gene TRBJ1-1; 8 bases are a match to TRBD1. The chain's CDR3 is CASSQLQGDREAFF. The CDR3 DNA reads TGTGCCAGCAGCCAATTACAGGGGGATAGGGAAGCTTTCTTT.